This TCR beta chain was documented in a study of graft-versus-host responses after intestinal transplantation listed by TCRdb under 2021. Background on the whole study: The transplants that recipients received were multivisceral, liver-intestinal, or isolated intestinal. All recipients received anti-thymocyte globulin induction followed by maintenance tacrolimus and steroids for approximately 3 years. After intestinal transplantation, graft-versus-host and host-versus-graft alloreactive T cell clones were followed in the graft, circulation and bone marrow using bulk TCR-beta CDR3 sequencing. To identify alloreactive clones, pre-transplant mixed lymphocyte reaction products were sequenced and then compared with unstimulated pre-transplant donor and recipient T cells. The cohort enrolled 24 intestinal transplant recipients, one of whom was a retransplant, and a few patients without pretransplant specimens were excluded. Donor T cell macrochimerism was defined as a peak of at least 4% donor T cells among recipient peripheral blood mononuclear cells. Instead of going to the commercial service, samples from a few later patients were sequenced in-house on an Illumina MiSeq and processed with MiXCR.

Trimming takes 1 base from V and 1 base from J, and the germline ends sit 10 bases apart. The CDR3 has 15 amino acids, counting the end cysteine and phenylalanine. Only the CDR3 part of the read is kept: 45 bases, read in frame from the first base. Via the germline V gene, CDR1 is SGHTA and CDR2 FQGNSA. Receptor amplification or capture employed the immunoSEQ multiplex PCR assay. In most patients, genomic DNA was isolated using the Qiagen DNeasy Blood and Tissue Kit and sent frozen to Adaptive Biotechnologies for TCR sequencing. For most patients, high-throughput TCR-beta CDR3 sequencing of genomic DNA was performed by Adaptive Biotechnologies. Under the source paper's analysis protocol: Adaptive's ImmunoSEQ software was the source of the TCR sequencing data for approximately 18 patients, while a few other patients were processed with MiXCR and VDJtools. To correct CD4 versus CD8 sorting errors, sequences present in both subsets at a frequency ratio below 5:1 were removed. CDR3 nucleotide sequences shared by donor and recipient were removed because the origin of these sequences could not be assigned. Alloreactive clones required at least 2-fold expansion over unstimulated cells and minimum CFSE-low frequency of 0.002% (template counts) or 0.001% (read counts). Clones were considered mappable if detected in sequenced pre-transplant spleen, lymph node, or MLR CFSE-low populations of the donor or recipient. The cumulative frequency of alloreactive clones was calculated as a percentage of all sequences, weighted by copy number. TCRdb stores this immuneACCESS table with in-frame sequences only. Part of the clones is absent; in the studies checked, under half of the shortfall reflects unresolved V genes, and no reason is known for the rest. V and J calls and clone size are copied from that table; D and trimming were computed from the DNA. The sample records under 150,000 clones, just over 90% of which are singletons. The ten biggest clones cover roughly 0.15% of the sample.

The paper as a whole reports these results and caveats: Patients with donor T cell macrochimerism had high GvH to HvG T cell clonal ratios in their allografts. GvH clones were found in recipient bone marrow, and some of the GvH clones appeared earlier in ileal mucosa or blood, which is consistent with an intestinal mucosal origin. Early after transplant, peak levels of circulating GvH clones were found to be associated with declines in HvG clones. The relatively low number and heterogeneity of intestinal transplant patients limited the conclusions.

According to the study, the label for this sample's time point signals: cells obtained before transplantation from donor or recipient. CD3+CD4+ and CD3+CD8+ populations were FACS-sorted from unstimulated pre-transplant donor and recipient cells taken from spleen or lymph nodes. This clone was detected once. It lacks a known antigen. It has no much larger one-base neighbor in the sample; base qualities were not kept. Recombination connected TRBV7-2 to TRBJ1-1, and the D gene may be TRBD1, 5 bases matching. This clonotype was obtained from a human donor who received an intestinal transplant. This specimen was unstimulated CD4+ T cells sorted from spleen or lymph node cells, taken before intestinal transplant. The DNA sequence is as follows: TGTGCCAGCAGCTTAGTTCCGGGGCAGAACACTGAAGCTTTCTTT. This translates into CASSLVPGQNTEAFF. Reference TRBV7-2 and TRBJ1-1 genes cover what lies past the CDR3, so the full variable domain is GAGVSQSPSNKVTEKGKDVELRCDPISGHTALYWYRQSLGQGLEFLIYFQGNSAPDKSGLPSDRFSAERTGGSVSTLTIQRTQQEDSAVYLCASSLVPGQNTEAFFGQGTRLTVV.